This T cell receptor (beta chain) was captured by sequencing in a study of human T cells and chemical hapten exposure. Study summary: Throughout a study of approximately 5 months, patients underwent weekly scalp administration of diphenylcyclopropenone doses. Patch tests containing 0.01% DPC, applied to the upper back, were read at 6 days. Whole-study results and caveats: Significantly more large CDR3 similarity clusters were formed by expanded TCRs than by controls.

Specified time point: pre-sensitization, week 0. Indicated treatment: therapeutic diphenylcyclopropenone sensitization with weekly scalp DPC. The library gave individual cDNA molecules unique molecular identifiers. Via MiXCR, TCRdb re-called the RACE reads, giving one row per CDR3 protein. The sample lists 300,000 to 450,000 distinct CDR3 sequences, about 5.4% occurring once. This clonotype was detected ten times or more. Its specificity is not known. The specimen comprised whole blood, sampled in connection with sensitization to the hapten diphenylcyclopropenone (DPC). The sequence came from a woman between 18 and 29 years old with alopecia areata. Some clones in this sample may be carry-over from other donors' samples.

CDR3 nucleotide sequence: TGTGCCAGCAGCCCAGGGACGACCGGGGAGCTGTTTTTT. Translation: CASSPGTTGELFF. V is TRBV12-3 or TRBV12-4 and J is TRBJ2-2; D tentatively reads TRBD1 or TRBD2 (5 bases each). V lost 6 bases and J 5 bases, leaving 10 bases between the germline ends. CDR3 length: 13 amino acids.